This is a list of T cell receptor beta chains from one sample in a study of blood T cell repertoires in COVID-19. TCRdb's table, derived via immunoSEQ multiplex PCR, lists solely in-frame clones and lacks some. The sample consists of 90,000 to 150,000 clones, 80% to 90% of them appearing once. Specimen: peripheral blood. Receptors were obtained from a human donor in a cohort sampled during active COVID-19. The CDR3 runs from the conserved cysteine through the conserved F or W. A D gene is named only where the DNA matches it firmly.

d_gene	j_gene	v_gene	CDR3nt	CDR3aa
TRBD1	TRBJ1-1	TRBV7-2	TGTGCCAGCAGCTCAAGGACAGGGGGCTCTGAAGCTTTCTTT	CASSSRTGGSEAFF
-	TRBJ1-4	TRBV3-1/TRBV3-2	TGTGCCAGCAGCAGGGCCGGGACAACTAATGAAAAACTGTTTTTT	CASSRAGTTNEKLFF
-	TRBJ1-1	TRBV7-2	TGTGCCAGCAGCTTAGCTGGGGGCGCGGGGAACACTGAAGCTTTCTTT	CASSLAGGAGNTEAFF
-	TRBJ2-2	TRBV4-1	TGCGCCAGCAGCCGCGGGGACCTTTACGGGGAGCTGTTTTTT	CASSRGDLYGELFF
-	TRBJ2-2	TRBV18	TGTGCCAGCTCACCATTTTCCCCGGGCACCGGGGAGCTGTTTTTT	CASSPFSPGTGELFF
TRBD2	TRBJ2-3	TRBV27	TGTGCCAGCAGTTTTGCAGCGGGGAGCTCCACAGATACGCAGTATTTT	CASSFAAGSSTDTQYF
-	TRBJ2-4	TRBV5-4	TGTGCCAGCAGCTTTAACAGGGACACCAAAAACATTCAGTACTTC	CASSFNRDTKNIQYF
-	TRBJ1-6	TRBV19	TGTGCCAGTAGGACAGGCCTAGACAATTCACCCCTCCACTTT	CASRTGLDNSPLHF
TRBD1	TRBJ2-2	TRBV11-3	TGTGCCAGCAGCTTTACAGGGGCCGGGGAGCTGTTTTTT	CASSFTGAGELFF
-	TRBJ1-2	TRBV5-1	TGCGCCAGCAGCCCAGGGGACGTGGACCTTGGCTACACCTTC	CASSPGDVDLGYTF
TRBD2	TRBJ2-1	TRBV7-2	TGTGCCAGCAGCAGGACTAGCGGGGGGTACAATGAGCAGTTCTTC	CASSRTSGGYNEQFF
TRBD2	TRBJ2-5	TRBV7-9	TGTGCCAGCAGCTTACCTAGCGGGGGGATAGAGACCCAGTACTTC	CASSLPSGGIETQYF
TRBD1	TRBJ1-3	TRBV29-1	TGCAGCGCGGTGGTGGGGACAGGGAGTAGAAACACCATATATTTT	CSAVVGTGSRNTIYF
-	TRBJ1-1	TRBV19	TGTGCCAGTAAACCCTGGGAGAGGGACACTGAAGCTTTCTTT	CASKPWERDTEAFF
-	TRBJ2-6	TRBV18	TGTGCCAGCTCACCACAGGGGGTCCTCTCTGGGGCCAACGTCCTGACTTTC	CASSPQGVLSGANVLTF
TRBD1	TRBJ1-4	TRBV19	TGTGCCAGTAGTATAACGGGGACAGATGAAAAACTGTTTTTT	CASSITGTDEKLFF
TRBD1	TRBJ2-7	TRBV6-1	TGTGCCAGCAGTGAGGCGGACAGGTCTACCTACGAGCAGTACTTC	CASSEADRSTYEQYF
TRBD1	TRBJ2-1	TRBV4-1	TGCGCCAGCAGCCAGACAGGGTTGAATGAGCAGTTCTTC	CASSQTGLNEQFF
-	TRBJ1-2	TRBV3-1/TRBV3-2	TGTGCCAGCAGCCGATCGGACAGTTACTATGGCTACACCTTC	CASSRSDSYYGYTF